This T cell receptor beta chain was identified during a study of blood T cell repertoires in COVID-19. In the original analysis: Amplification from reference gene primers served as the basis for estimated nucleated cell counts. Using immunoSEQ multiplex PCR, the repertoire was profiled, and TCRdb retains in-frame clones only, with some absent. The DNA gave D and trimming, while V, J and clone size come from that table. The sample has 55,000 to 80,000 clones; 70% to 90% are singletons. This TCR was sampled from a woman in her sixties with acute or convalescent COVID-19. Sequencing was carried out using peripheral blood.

CDR3 nucleotide sequence: TGCGCCAGAGACAGGGCCGACAAGAAAGCAATTCCGTCCGGGGAGCTGTTTTTT. This sequence encodes CARDRADKKAIPSGELFF. The V call is TRBV10-1, the J call TRBJ2-2; 7 nucleotides align to TRBD1. Germline V gives CDR1 WNHNN, CDR2 SYGVQD (reference sequence). Trimming cost V 9 bases and J 6 bases; bases outside gene matches: 22. CDR3 length: 18 residues.